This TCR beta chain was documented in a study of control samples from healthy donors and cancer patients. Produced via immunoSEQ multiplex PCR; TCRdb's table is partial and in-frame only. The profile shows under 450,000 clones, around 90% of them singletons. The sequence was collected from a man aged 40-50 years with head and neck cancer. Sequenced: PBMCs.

The CDR3: CASSLREQGRSYEQYF. Written as DNA, the CDR3 is TGTGCCAGCAGCCTAAGGGAACAGGGACGTTCCTACGAGCAGTACTTC. The rearrangement joins TRBV3-1 (or the pseudogene TRBV3-2) to TRBJ2-7; D is perhaps TRBD1 (6 bases). The CDR3 contains 16 residues. V was trimmed by 4 bases and J by 1 base, leaving 17 bases between them. Germline CDR1 is LGHDT and CDR2 is YNNKEL (reference sequence).